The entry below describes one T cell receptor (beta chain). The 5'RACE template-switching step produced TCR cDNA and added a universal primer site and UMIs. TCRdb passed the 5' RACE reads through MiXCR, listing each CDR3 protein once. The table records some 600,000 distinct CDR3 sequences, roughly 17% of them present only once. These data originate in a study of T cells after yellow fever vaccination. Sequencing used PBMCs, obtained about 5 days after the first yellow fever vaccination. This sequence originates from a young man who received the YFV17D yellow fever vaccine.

As DNA, the CDR3 is TGTGCCAGCAGCCAAAGTCGTGGGGCGGCGTATGGCTACACCTTC. Amino acid sequence: CASSQSRGAAYGYTF. The chain carries TRBV14 and TRBJ1-2; D perhaps matches TRBD1 (5 bases). In germline, CDR1 is SGHDN, CDR2 FVKESK. The germline V and J ends were trimmed by 2 bases and 5 bases, with 15 bases remaining between them. The CDR3 spans 15 residues.